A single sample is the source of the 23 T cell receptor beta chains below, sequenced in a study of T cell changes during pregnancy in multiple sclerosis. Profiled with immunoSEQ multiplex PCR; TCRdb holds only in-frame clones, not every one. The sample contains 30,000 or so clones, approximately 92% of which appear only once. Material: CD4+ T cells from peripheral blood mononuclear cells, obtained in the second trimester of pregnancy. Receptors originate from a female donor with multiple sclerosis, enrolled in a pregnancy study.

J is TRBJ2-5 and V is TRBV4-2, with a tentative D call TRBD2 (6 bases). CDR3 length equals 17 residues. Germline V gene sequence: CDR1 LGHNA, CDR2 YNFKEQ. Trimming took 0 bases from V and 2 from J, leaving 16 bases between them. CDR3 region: CASSQDMAGSAQETQYF. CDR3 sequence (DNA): TGTGCCAGCAGCCAAGATATGGCGGGGAGCGCTCAAGAGACCCAGTACTTC.

In nucleotides, the CDR3 is TGTGCCAGTGACCCTGGAGGATCGAATGAGCAGTTCTTC. It translates to CASDPGGSNEQFF. V and J are TRBV7-2 and TRBJ2-1, with a weak D call TRBD2 (5 bases). The V end lost 9 bases, the J end lost 7 bases, and 16 bases lay between the germline ends. CDR1 is SGHTA and CDR2 is FQGNSA in the germline V gene. The CDR3 is 13 amino acids.

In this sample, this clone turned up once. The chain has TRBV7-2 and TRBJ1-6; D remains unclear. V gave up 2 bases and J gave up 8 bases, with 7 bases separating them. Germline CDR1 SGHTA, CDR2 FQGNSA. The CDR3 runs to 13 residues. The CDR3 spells CASSLISDSPLHF. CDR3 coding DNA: TGTGCCAGCAGCTTAATCAGCGATTCACCCCTCCACTTT.

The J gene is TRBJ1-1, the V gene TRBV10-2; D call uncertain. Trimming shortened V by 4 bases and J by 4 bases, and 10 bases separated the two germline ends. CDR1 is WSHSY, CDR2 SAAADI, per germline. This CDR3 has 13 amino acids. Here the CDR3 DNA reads TGCGCCAGCAGTGGGGCTGGGAGCACTGAAGCTTTCTTT. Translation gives CASSGAGSTEAFF.

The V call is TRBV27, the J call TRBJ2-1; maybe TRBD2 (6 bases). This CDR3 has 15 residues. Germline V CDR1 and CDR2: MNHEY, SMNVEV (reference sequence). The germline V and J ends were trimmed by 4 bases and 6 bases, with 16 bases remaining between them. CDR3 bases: TGTGCCAGCAGTTCTTCAGGGAGGTGGGCCAATGAGCAGTTCTTC. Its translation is CASSSSGRWANEQFF.

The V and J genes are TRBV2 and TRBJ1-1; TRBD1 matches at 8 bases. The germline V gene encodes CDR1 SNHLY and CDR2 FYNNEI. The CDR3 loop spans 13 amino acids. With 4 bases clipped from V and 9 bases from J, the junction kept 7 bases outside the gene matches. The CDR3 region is CASSASDRVKAFF. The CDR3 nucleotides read TGTGCCAGCAGTGCGTCGGACAGGGTTAAAGCTTTCTTT.

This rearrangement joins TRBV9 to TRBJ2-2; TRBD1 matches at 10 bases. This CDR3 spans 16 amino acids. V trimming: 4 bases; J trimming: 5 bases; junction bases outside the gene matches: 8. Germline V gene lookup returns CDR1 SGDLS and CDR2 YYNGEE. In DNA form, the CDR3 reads TGTGCCAGCAGCCCCCAGACAGGGGGCATAACCGGGGAGCTGTTTTTT. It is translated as CASSPQTGGITGELFF. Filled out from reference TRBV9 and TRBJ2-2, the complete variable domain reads DSGVTQTPKHLITATGQRVTLRCSPRSGDLSVYWYQQSLDQGLQFLIQYYNGEERAKGNILERFSAQQFPDLHSELNLSSLELGDSALYFCASSPQTGGITGELFFGEGSRLTVL.

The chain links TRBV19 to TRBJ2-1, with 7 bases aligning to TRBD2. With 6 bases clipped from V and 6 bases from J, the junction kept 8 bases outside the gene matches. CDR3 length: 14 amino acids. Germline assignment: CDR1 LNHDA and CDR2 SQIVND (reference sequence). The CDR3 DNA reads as TGTGCCAGTAGCAGGAGCGGGATTTCCAATGAGCAGTTCTTC. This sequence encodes CASSRSGISNEQFF.

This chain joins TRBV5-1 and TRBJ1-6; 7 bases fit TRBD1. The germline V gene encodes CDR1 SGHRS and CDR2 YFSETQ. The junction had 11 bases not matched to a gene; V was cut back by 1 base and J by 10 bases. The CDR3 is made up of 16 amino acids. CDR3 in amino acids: CASSLSHVTGDSPLHF. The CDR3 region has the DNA TGCGCCAGCAGCTTGTCACATGTTACAGGGGACTCACCCCTCCACTTT.

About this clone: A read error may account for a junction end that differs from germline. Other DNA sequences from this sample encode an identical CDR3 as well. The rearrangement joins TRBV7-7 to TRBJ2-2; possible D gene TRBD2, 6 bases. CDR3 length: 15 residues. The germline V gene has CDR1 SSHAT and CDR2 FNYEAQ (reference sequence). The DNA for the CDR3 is TGTGCTAGCAGCTTGGGGTCGGGGGTGACCGGGGAGCTGTTTTTT. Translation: CASSLGSGVTGELFF.

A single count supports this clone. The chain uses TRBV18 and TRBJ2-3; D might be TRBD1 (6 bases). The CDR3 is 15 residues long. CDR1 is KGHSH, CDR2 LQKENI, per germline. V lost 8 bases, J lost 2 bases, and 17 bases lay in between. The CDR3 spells CASIHRVPYTDTQYF. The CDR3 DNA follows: TGTGCCAGCATACACAGGGTGCCGTACACAGATACGCAGTATTTT.

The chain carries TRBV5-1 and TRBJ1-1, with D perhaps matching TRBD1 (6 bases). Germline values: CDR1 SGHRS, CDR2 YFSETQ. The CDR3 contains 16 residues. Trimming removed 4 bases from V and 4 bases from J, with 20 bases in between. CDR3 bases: TGCGCCAGCAGCGCTCGGGGGGCCAGGGTCCCCACTGAAGCTTTCTTT. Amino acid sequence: CASSARGARVPTEAFF.

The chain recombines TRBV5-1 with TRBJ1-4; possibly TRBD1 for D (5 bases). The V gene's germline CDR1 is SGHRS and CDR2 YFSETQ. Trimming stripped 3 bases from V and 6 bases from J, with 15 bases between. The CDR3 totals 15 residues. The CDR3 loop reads CASSSNGGVDEKLFF. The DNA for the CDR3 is TGCGCCAGCAGCTCAAATGGGGGGGTAGATGAAAAACTGTTTTTT.

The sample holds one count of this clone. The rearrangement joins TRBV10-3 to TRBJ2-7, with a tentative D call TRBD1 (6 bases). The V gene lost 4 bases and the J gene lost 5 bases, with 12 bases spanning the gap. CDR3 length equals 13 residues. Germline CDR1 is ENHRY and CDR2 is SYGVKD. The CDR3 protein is CAISVAGADEQYF. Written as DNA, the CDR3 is TGTGCCATCAGTGTGGCAGGGGCCGACGAGCAGTACTTC.

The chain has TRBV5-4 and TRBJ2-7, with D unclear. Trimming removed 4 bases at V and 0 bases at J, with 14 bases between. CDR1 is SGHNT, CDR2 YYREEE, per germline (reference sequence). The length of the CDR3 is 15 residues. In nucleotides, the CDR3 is TGTGCCAGCAGCGCGACTCTTTCAAGCTCCTACGAGCAGTACTTC. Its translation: CASSATLSSSYEQYF. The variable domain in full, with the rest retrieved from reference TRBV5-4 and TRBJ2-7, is ETGVTQSPTHLIKTRGQQVTLRCSSQSGHNTVSWYQQALGQGPQFIFQYYREEENGRGNFPPRFSGLQFPNYSSELNVNALELDDSALYLCASSATLSSSYEQYFGPGTRLTVT.

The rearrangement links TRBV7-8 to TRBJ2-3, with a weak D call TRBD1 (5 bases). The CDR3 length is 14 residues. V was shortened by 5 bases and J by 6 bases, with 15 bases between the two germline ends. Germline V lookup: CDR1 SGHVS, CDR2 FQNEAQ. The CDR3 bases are TGTGCCAGCAGCCCCGTAGGGGCCCGGGATACGCAGTATTTT. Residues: CASSPVGARDTQYF. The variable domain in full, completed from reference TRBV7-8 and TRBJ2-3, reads GAGVSQSPRYKVAKRGQDVALRCDPISGHVSLFWYQQALGQGPEFLTYFQNEAQLDKSGLPSDRFFAERPEGSVSTLKIQRTQQEDSAVYLCASSPVGARDTQYFGPGTRLTVL.

Here the CDR3 DNA reads TGTGCCAGCGCCTTTTTTGCGAGCACAGATACGCAGTATTTT. It specifies CASAFFASTDTQYF. The gene calls are TRBV2 and TRBJ2-3; D is ambiguous. Looked up from germline, CDR1 is SNHLY and CDR2 is FYNNEI. Trimming left V 8 bases short and J 0 bases short, with 12 bases between. This CDR3 comprises 14 residues.

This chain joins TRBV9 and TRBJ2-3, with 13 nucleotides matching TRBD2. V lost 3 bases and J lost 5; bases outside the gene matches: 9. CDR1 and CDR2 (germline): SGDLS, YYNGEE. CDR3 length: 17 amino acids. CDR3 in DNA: TGTGCCAGCAGCGCTAGACGACTAGCGGGGGGAGGAGATACGCAGTATTTT. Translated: CASSARRLAGGGDTQYF.

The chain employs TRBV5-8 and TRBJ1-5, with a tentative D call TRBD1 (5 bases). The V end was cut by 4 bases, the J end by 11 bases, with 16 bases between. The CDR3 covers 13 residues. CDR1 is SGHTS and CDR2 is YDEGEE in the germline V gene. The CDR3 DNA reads TGTGCCAGCAGCCCGGGGGGGGATCGAGCCCAGCATTTT. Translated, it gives CASSPGGDRAQHF.

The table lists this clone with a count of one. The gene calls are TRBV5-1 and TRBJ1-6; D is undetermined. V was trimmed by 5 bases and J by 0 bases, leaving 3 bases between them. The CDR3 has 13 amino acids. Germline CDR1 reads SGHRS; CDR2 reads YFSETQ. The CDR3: CASRSSYNSPLHF. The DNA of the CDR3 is TGCGCCAGCAGGAGCTCCTATAATTCACCCCTCCACTTT.

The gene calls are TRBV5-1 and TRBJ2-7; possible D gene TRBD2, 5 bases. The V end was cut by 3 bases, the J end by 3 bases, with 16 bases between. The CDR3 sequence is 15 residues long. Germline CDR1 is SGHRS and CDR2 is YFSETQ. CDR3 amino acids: CASSSGPSGNYEQYF. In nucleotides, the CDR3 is TGCGCCAGCAGCTCCGGGCCTTCGGGAAACTACGAGCAGTACTTC. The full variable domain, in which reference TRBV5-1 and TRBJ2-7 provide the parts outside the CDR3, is KAGVTQTPRYLIKTRGQQVTLSCSPISGHRSVSWYQQTPGQGLQFLFEYFSETQRNKGNFPGRFSGRQFSNSRSEMNVSTLELGDSALYLCASSSGPSGNYEQYFGPGTRLTVT.

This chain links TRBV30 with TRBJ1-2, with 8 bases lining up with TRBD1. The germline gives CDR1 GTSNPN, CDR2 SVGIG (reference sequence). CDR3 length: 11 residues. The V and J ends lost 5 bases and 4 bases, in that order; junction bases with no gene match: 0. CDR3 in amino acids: CAWGQGYGYTF. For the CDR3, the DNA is TGTGCCTGGGGACAGGGCTATGGCTACACCTTC.

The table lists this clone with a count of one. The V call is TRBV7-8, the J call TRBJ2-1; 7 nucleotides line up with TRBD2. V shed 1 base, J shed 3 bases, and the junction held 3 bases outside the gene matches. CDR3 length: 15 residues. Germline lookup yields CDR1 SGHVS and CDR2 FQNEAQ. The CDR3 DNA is TGTGCCAGCAGCTTAGAGTGGGGGGGCTACAATGAGCAGTTCTTC. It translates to CASSLEWGGYNEQFF. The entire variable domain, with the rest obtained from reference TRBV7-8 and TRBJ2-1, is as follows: GAGVSQSPRYKVAKRGQDVALRCDPISGHVSLFWYQQALGQGPEFLTYFQNEAQLDKSGLPSDRFFAERPEGSVSTLKIQRTQQEDSAVYLCASSLEWGGYNEQFFGPGTRLTVL.